One sample yielded the 18 T cell receptor beta chains listed below, sequenced in a study of cytomegalovirus exposure and HLA in healthy donors (dated by TCRdb to about 2017). Library creation used the immunoSEQ multiplex PCR assay. TCRdb provides this immuneACCESS table in a form limited to in-frame rearrangements. Some clones are lacking; in checked studies, under half of them reflect an unresolved V gene, and why the rest are absent is not known. The sample table contains about 150,000 clones; only one count was recorded for approximately 94% of them. Of the sample, less than 2% is held by the ten largest clones. Sequencing input: PBMCs. The receptors were sampled from a man aged 18 to 35 in good health and CMV-seropositive.

V gene TRBV27 combines with J gene TRBJ2-7, with D maybe TRBD2 (6 bases). The V gene lost 0 bases and the J gene lost 4 bases, with 10 bases spanning the gap. Per the germline V gene, CDR1 is MNHEY and CDR2 is SMNVEV (reference sequence). The CDR3 spans 14 residues. CDR3 sequence: CASSLSMGGYEQYF. The CDR3 DNA is TGTGCCAGCAGTTTATCGATGGGGGGTTACGAGCAGTACTTC.

V and J are TRBV5-1 and TRBJ2-7, with 10 nucleotides matching TRBD2. The CDR3 runs 15 residues. Per the germline V gene, CDR1 is SGHRS and CDR2 is YFSETQ. The ends lost 2 bases at V and 2 bases at J; junction bases unmatched: 4. For the CDR3, the DNA is TGCGCCAGCAGCTTAACCGGGACTAGCGCCTACGAGCAGTACTTC. Translation gives CASSLTGTSAYEQYF.

This rearrangement joins TRBV28 to TRBJ2-5; no definite D call. This CDR3 is built from 13 residues. Trimming left V 3 bases short and J 0 bases short, with 5 bases between. Germline V gene lookup returns CDR1 MDHEN and CDR2 SYDVKM. The CDR3 reads CASSFPNQETQYF. CDR3 in DNA: TGTGCCAGCAGTTTTCCCAACCAAGAGACCCAGTACTTC.

In regard to this clone: One junction end does not reproduce the germline sequence, and a read error may be involved. This specimen includes other DNA sequences encoding the same CDR3. The V gene is TRBV5-6, the J gene TRBJ2-2; 7 bases map to TRBD1. The CDR3 totals 13 residues. Germline V gene lookup returns CDR1 SGHDT and CDR2 YYEEEE. In DNA form, the CDR3 reads TGTGCCAGTAGCTTGAGGGACAGAGGGGAGCTGTTTTTT. This encodes CASSLRDRGELFF.

This clone was counted between two and nine times. The chain carries TRBV19 and TRBJ1-1; D is uncertain. V was shortened by 8 bases and J by 1 base, with 14 bases between the two germline ends. Germline V gives CDR1 LNHDA, CDR2 SQIVND (reference sequence). This CDR3 has 14 residues. This chain's CDR3 is CASLDSFRNTEAFF. The CDR3 DNA follows: TGTGCCAGTCTGGACTCCTTTCGGAACACTGAAGCTTTCTTT.

The chain employs TRBV19 and TRBJ2-7; maybe TRBD1 (5 bases). The CDR3 sequence is 18 residues long. From germline, CDR1 is LNHDA and CDR2 SQIVND (reference sequence). Trimming left V 5 bases short and J 2 bases short, with 25 bases between. CDR3 sequence reads: CASSLYRTDTRTPYEQYF. CDR3 sequence (DNA): TGTGCCAGTAGTCTATACAGGACGGACACCCGAACCCCCTACGAGCAGTACTTC.

The chain combines TRBV7-6 with TRBJ2-5, with a tentative D call TRBD1 (5 bases). V lost 0 bases, J lost 7 bases, and 9 bases lay in between. Per the germline V gene, CDR1 is SGHVS and CDR2 is FNYEAQ. The CDR3 covers 13 residues. The CDR3 DNA reads TGTGCCAGCAGCTTAGCGTTTGGGGCGACCCAGTACTTC. It specifies CASSLAFGATQYF.

Here the CDR3 reads CASSLAGDRQETQYF. CDR3 nucleotides: TGTGCCAGCAGTCTAGCGGGAGACCGTCAAGAGACCCAGTACTTC. This rearrangement joins TRBV2 to TRBJ2-5, with TRBD2 matching over 10 bases. This CDR3 is 15 amino acids long. Germline V gene lookup returns CDR1 SNHLY and CDR2 FYNNEI. After removal of 5 bases from V and 2 bases from J, the junction contained 5 bases not matched to a gene.

In its sample, this clone was seen once. The chain combines TRBV30 with TRBJ1-2; 7 bases line up with TRBD1. J gave up 10 bases and V 6 bases, and 11 bases lay outside the gene matches. The CDR3 totals 12 residues. Germline assignment: CDR1 GTSNPN and CDR2 SVGIG (reference sequence). The CDR3 bases are TGTGCCTGTCCCGACTCACAGGGGTTCTACACCTTC. Amino acid sequence: CACPDSQGFYTF.

This rearrangement joins TRBV11-2 to TRBJ2-7; tentatively, D is TRBD1 (5 bases). Trimming removed 6 bases from V and 4 bases from J, with 13 bases in between. Germline V gene sequence: CDR1 SGHAT, CDR2 FQNNGV. This CDR3 comprises 13 residues. The CDR3 coding sequence is TGTGCCAGCAGGGGATCCCAGGGTTACGAGCAGTACTTC. Its translation is CASRGSQGYEQYF.

CDR3 sequence: CASNTIAGGSYNEQFF. CDR3 nucleotides: TGTGCCAGCAACACAATAGCGGGAGGCTCCTACAATGAGCAGTTCTTC. This chain joins TRBV28 and TRBJ2-1; 10 nucleotides line up with TRBD2. CDR1 and CDR2 (germline): MDHEN, SYDVKM. This CDR3 has 16 residues. Trimming took 7 bases from V and 0 from J; bases not matched to a gene: 6. The whole variable domain, remainder taken from reference TRBV28 and TRBJ2-1, is DVKVTQSSRYLVKRTGEKVFLECVQDMDHENMFWYRQDPGLGLRLIYFSYDVKMKEKGDIPEGYSVSREKKERFSLILESASTNQTSMYLCASNTIAGGSYNEQFFGPGTRLTVL.

The rearrangement uses TRBV7-2 and TRBJ1-2; the match to TRBD1 covers 7 bases. The trim removed 5 bases at V and 4 bases at J, leaving 4 bases unmatched. Germline V gene data show CDR1 as SGHTA and CDR2 as FQGNSA. The CDR3 totals 13 residues. In nucleotides, the CDR3 is TGTGCCAGCAGCAAGGGACAGCCCTATGGCTACACCTTC. It is translated as CASSKGQPYGYTF.

The chain links TRBV2 to TRBJ2-3, with TRBD2 matching 8 bases. The V gene's germline CDR1 is SNHLY and CDR2 FYNNEI. The CDR3 extends over 14 amino acids. Germline trimming cut 4 bases from V and 8 bases from J; bases unmatched to any gene: 8. This CDR3 is CASSVTSGSGTQYF. CDR3 bases: TGTGCCAGCAGTGTTACTAGCGGAAGTGGTACGCAGTATTTT.

This clone has only one observation. The same CDR3 is also encoded by other DNA sequences in this sample. V is TRBV28 and J is TRBJ2-1; weak D call: TRBD2 (7 bases). The V and J ends lost 2 bases and 3 bases respectively, with 11 bases between them. Germline V lookup: CDR1 MDHEN, CDR2 SYDVKM. The CDR3 is made up of 15 amino acids. CDR3 sequence: CASSLRRGLYNEQFF. CDR3 in DNA: TGTGCCAGCAGTTTACGGCGGGGGCTCTACAATGAGCAGTTCTTC.

The chain employs TRBV28 and TRBJ1-5; the D gene is possibly TRBD1 (6 bases). This CDR3 has 14 residues. The germline V and J ends were trimmed by 6 bases and 9 bases, with 18 bases remaining between them. Germline lookup yields CDR1 MDHEN and CDR2 SYDVKM. In DNA, the CDR3 is TGTGCCAGCAGGCTGGACAGTTCAATTGTGCCCCAGCATTTT. Translation gives CASRLDSSIVPQHF.

The V and J genes are TRBV5-1 and TRBJ2-1; TRBD1 agrees at 9 bases. Unmatched junction bases numbered 6, after V lost 0 bases and J lost 5 bases. CDR3 length: 16 residues. Germline V gives CDR1 SGHRS, CDR2 YFSETQ. CDR3 protein: CASSLAGQGRNNEQFF. As DNA, the CDR3 is TGCGCCAGCAGCTTGGCAGGACAGGGGAGAAACAATGAGCAGTTCTTC.

The rearrangement uses TRBV6-5 and TRBJ2-7; 7 nucleotides align to TRBD1. The germline gives CDR1 MNHEY, CDR2 SVGAGI. This CDR3 has 15 residues. J lost 0 bases, V lost 6 bases, and 8 bases had no gene match. The CDR3 protein is CASRRTGASSYEQYF. The CDR3, as DNA: TGTGCCAGCAGGAGAACAGGGGCAAGCTCCTACGAGCAGTACTTC.

V is TRBV28 and J is TRBJ2-7, with 11 bases fitting TRBD2. After removal of 8 bases from V and 0 bases from J, the junction contained 3 bases not matched to a gene. This CDR3 comprises 14 residues. The germline gives CDR1 MDHEN, CDR2 SYDVKM. The CDR3 nucleotides read TGTGCCAGCGGACTAGCGGGTTCCTCCTACGAGCAGTACTTC. Its translation is CASGLAGSSYEQYF.